The sample holds many counts of the clone carrying this T cell receptor (beta chain). Its specificity is unknown. Each CDR3 protein gets one entry after TCRdb re-called the 5' RACE reads with MiXCR. This sample has some 220,000 distinct CDR3 sequences; 3.2% occur once, and the top ten carry roughly 3.2%. This entry is derived from a study of T cells after yellow fever vaccination. Regarding the study as a whole: A small proportion of clonotypes was detected in both the CD4 and CD8 compartments. Within FACS-sorted repertoires, abundant clonotypes contaminating from the bulk population could be present.

The specimen was CD4+ T cells sorted from PBMCs, collected 10 days after the yellow fever booster vaccination. The clonotype was recovered from a man aged 18-30 years who received the YFV17D yellow fever vaccine.

CDR3 in DNA: TGCGCCAGCAGCTTGGATATAGCGGGGGGGGATGAGCAGTTCTTC. Protein sequence: CASSLDIAGGDEQFF. V gene TRBV5-1 combines with J gene TRBJ2-1; 11 nucleotides agree with TRBD2. In germline, CDR1 is SGHRS, CDR2 YFSETQ. J was trimmed by 8 bases and V by 0 bases; bases with no gene match: 4. This CDR3 has 15 amino acids.